This TCR beta chain was recorded in a study of blood T cell repertoires in COVID-19 (dated by TCRdb to about 2020). A note on the overall study: Samples from collaborators originated in the United States, Italy and Spain and spanned both the acute and convalescent phases of COVID-19. HLA class I and class II types, where available, came from metadata supplied by the sample provider rather than from assay-based typing. Samples came from the ongoing ImmuneRACE study (first 160 participants) plus 1,254 subjects from 6 global collaborators. A freely available public database, intended as a resource for researchers studying the immune response to SARS-CoV-2, is where the repertoires were released. The prospective study material was composed of cDNA or gDNA derived from T cells, B-cell-depleted T cells, or PBMCs. Deeply sampled blood TCRbeta repertoires from subjects exposed to, actively infected with, or recovered from COVID-19 were included in the dataset. Sample metadata almost always included a de-identified subject ID, COVID-19 status, age in years and sex. Paper-wide results and their limitations: The quantity of clinical and demographic metadata differed by source and by participant and was supplied without curation.

Of note for this clone: Its recognized antigen is unknown. The sample holds no much larger clone one base away, and base qualities are not on file.

The CDR3 holds 14 amino acids from the cysteine to the phenylalanine. CDR3 DNA only is kept here, 42 bases in frame from base 1. V loses 2 bases of germline sequence and J loses 0 bases, and the interval between the two ends is 8 bases. The germline V gene supplies CDR1 MNHEY and CDR2 SVGEGT. The immunoSEQ Assay, a bias-controlled multiplex PCR, was used to amplify TCRbeta CDR3 regions from genomic DNA. The authors' pipeline ran thus. Within the assay, amplification of reference gene primers was used to estimate how many nucleated cells each sample contained. Sequence reads were collapsed and filtered to measure the absolute abundance of every unique TCRbeta CDR3 rearrangement. Productive Simpson clonality was computed per sample as the square root of Simpson's diversity index over productive rearrangements. TCRdb provides this immuneACCESS table in a form limited to in-frame rearrangements. Some clones are lacking; in checked studies, under half of them reflect an unresolved V gene, and why the rest are absent is not known. The DNA gave D and trimming, while V, J and clone size come from that table. This sample has over 200,000 clones in its table, and around nine tenths of those were observed once. The ten top clones hold around 10% of the sample.

A second Seattle source provided samples from volunteer blood donors who had recovered from COVID-19. Collaborating institutions collected whole blood in K2EDTA tubes following their own protocols. For TCRbeta analysis, collaborators shipped samples as frozen whole blood, isolated PBMCs, or DNA extracted from either of those sample types. In this chain, TRBV6-2 or TRBV6-3 is recombined with TRBJ2-7; TRBD2 is possibly the D segment (6 matching bases). The specimen was peripheral blood. This sequence was found in a man aged 40-50 years who had recovered from COVID-19. The CDR3 region: CASSYAGSSYEQYF. The DNA is TGTGCCAGCAGTTACGCGGGAAGCTCCTACGAGCAGTACTTC.